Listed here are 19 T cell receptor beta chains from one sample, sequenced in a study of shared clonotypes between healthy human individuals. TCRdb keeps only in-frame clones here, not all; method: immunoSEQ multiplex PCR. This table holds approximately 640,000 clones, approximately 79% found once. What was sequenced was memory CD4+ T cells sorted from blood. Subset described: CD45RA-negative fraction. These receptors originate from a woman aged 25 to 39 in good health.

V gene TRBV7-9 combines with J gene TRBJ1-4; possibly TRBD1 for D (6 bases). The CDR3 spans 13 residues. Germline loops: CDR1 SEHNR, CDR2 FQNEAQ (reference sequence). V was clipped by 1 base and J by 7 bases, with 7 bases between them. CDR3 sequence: CASSLEGVEKLFF. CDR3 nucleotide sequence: TGTGCCAGCAGCTTAGAGGGGGTTGAAAAACTGTTTTTT. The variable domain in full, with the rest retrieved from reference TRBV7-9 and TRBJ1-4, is DTGVSQNPRHKITKRGQNVTFRCDPISEHNRLYWYRQTLGQGPEFLTYFQNEAQLEKSRLLSDRFSAERPKGSFSTLEIQRTEQGDSAMYLCASSLEGVEKLFFGSGTQLSVL.

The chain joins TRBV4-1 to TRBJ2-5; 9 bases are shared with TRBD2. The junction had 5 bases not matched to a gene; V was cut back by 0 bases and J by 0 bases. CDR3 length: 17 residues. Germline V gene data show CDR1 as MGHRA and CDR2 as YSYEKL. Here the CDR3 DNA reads TGCGCCAGCAGCCAAGAAGGCGGGAGGGCCTACCAAGAGACCCAGTACTTC. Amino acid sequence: CASSQEGGRAYQETQYF.

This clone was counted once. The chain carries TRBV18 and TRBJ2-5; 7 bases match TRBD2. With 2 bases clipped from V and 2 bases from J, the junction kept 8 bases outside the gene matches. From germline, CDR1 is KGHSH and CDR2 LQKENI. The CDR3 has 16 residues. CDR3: CASSPSNGRLQETQYF. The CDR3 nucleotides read TGTGCCAGCTCACCATCGAACGGGAGGTTACAAGAGACCCAGTACTTC.

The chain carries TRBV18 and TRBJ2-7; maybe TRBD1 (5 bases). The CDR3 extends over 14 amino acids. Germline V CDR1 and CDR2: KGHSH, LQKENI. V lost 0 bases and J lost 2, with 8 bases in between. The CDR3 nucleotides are TGTGCCAGCTCACCACCAACAGGACCCTACGAGCAGTACTTC. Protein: CASSPPTGPYEQYF.

In DNA form, the CDR3 reads TGTGCCATAGGGGGATTTGATGAGCAGTTCTTC. This gives the protein CAIGGFDEQFF. The gene calls are TRBV10-3 and TRBJ2-1; a weak D match, TRBD1 (6 bases). CDR1 and CDR2 from the germline V gene are ENHRY and SYGVKD. The CDR3 runs 11 residues. V lost 9 bases to trimming and J lost 8 bases, with 11 bases between them.

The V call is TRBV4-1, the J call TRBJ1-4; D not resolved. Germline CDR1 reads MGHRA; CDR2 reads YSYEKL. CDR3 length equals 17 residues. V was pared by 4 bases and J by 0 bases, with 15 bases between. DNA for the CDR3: TGCGCCAGCAGCCGAAGAGCACAGCTAGCAACTAATGAAAAACTGTTTTTT. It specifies CASSRRAQLATNEKLFF.

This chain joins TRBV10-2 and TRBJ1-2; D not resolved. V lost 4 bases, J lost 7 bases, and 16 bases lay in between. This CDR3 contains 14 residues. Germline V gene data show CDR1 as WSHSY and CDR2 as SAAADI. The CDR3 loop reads CASSGTNRASGYTF. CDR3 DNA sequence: TGCGCCAGCAGTGGCACCAACCGGGCGAGTGGCTACACCTTC.

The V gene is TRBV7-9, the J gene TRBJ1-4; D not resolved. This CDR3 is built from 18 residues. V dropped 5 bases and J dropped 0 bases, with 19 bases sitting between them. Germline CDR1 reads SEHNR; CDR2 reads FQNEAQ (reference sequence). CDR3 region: CASSPLSSRRATNEKLFF. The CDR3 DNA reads TGTGCCAGCAGCCCTCTATCCAGCCGGCGGGCAACTAATGAAAAACTGTTTTTT.

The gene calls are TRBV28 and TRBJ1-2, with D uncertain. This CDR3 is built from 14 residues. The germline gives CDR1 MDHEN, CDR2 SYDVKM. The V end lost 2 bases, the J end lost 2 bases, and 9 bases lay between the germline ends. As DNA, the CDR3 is TGTGCCAGCAGTTTACTGGGCAGAAACTATGGCTACACCTTC. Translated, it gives CASSLLGRNYGYTF.

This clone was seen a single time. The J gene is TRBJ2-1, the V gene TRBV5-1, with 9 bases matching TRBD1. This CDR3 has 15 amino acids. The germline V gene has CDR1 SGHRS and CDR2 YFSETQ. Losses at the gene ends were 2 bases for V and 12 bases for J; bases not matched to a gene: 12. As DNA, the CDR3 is TGCGCCAGCAGCTTAGACAGGGGGTATGCATTATGGCAGTTCTTC. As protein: CASSLDRGYALWQFF.

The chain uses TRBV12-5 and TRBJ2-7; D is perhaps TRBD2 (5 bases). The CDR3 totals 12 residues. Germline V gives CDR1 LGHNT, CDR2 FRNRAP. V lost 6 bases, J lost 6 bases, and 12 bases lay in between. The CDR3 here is CASGDERSEQYF. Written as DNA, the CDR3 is TGTGCTAGTGGAGACGAGCGGTCCGAGCAGTACTTC.

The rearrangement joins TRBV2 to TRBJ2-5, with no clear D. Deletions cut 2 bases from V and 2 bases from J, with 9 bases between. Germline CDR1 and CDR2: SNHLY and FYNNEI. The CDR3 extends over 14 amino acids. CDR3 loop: CASSELGFQETQYF. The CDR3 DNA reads TGTGCCAGCAGTGAATTAGGGTTTCAAGAGACCCAGTACTTC.

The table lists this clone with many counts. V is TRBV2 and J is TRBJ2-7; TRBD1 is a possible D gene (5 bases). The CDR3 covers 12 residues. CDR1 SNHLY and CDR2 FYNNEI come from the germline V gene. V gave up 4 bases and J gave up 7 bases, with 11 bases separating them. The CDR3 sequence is CASSVNNREQYF. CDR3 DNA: TGTGCCAGCAGTGTCAACAACAGGGAGCAGTACTTC.

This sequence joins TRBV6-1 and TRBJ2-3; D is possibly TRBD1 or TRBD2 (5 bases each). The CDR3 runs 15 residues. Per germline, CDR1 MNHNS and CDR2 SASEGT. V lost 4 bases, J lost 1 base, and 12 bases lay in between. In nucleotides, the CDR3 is TGTGCCAGCAGTGTTGAGGGGCCGGGCACAGATACGCAGTATTTT. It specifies CASSVEGPGTDTQYF.

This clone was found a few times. For the CDR3, the DNA is TGCGCCAGCAGCTCGCTATCTAGCACAGATACGCAGTATTTT. Translating it yields CASSSLSSTDTQYF. This rearrangement joins TRBV5-1 to TRBJ2-3; D remains unclear. The CDR3 contains 14 residues. Germline V gene sequence: CDR1 SGHRS, CDR2 YFSETQ. The ends were cut back, 3 bases at V and 0 bases at J, with 8 bases in the middle.

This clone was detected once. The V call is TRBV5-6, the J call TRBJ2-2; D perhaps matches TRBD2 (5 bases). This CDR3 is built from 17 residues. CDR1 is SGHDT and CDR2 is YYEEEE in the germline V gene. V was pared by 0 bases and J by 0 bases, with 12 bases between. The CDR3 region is CASSLDVGVTNTGELFF. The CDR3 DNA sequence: TGTGCCAGCAGCTTGGACGTCGGGGTTACGAACACCGGGGAGCTGTTTTTT. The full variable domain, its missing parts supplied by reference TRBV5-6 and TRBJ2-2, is DAGVTQSPTHLIKTRGQQVTLRCSPKSGHDTVSWYQQALGQGPQFIFQYYEEEERQRGNFPDRFSGHQFPNYSSELNVNALLLGDSALYLCASSLDVGVTNTGELFFGEGSRLTVL.

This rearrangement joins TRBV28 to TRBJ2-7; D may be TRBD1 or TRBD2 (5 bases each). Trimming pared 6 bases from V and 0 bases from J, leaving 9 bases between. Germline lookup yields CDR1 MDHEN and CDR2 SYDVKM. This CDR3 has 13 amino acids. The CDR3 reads CASRGTVSYEQYF. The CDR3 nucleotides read TGTGCCAGCAGGGGGACGGTCTCCTACGAGCAGTACTTC.

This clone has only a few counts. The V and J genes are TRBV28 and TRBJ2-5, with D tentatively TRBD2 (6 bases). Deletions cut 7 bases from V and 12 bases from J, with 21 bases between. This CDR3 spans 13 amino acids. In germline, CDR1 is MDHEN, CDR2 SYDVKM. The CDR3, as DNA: TGTGCCAGCATGGGAACAAGCGGGCAGAGAGAGTACTTC. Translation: CASMGTSGQREYF. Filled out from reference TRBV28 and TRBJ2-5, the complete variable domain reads DVKVTQSSRYLVKRTGEKVFLECVQDMDHENMFWYRQDPGLGLRLIYFSYDVKMKEKGDIPEGYSVSREKKERFSLILESASTNQTSMYLCASMGTSGQREYFGPGTRLLVL.

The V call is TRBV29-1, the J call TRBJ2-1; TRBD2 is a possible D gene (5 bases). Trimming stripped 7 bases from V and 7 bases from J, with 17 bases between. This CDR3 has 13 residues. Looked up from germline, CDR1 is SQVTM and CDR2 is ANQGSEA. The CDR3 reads CSAGGLPGNEQFF. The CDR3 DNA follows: TGCAGCGCTGGAGGACTCCCCGGAAATGAGCAGTTCTTC.